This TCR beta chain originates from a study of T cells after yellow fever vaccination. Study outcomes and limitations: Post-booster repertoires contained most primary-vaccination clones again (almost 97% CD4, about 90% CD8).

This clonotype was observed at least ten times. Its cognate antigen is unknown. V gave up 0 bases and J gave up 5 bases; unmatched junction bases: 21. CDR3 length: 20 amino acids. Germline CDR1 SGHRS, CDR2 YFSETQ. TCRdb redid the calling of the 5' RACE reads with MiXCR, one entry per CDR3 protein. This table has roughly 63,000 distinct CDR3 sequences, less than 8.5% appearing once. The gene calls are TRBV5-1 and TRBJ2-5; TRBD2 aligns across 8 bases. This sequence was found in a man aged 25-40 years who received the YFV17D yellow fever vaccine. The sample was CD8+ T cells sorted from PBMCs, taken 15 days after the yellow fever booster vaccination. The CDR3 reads CASSLVSREGLSVPAETQYF. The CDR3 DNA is TGCGCCAGCAGCTTGGTTTCCCGGGAGGGCCTTTCAGTCCCCGCGGAGACCCAGTACTTC. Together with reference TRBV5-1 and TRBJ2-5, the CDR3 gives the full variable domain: KAGVTQTPRYLIKTRGQQVTLSCSPISGHRSVSWYQQTPGQGLQFLFEYFSETQRNKGNFPGRFSGRQFSNSRSEMNVSTLELGDSALYLCASSLVSREGLSVPAETQYFGPGTRLLVL.